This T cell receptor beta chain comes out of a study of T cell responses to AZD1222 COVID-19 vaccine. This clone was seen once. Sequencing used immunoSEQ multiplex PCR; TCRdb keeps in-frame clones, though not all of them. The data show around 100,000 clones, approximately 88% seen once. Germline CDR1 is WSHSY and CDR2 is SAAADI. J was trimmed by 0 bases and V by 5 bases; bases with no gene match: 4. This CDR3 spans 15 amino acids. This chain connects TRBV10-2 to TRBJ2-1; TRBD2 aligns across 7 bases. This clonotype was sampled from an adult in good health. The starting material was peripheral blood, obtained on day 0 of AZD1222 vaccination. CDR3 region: CASSSQRGSYNEQFF. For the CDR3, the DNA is TGCGCCAGCAGTTCTCAGCGGGGCTCCTACAATGAGCAGTTCTTC.